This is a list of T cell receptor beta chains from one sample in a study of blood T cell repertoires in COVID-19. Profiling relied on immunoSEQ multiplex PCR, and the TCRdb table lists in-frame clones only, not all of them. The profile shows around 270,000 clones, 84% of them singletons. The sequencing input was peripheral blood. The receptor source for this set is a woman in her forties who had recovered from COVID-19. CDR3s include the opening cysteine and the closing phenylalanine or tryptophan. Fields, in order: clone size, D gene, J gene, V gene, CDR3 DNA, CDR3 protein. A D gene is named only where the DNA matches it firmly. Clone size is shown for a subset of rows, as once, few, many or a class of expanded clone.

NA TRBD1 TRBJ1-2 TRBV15 TGTGCCACCAGAGAACAGGGGGCCCAGAACTATGGCTACACCTTC CATREQGAQNYGYTF
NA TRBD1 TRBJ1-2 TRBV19 TGTGCCAGTAGTAAGACAGGGGGACCCCCTGACTACACCTTC CASSKTGGPPDYTF
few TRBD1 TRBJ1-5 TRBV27 TGTGCCAGCAGTTTACAGGGGGCTCAGCCCCAGCATTTT CASSLQGAQPQHF
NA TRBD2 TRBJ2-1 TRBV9 TGTGCCAGCAGCGTCCCACCGGGACTAGCTCACAATGAGCAGTTCTTC CASSVPPGLAHNEQFF
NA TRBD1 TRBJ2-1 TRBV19 TGTGCCAGTAGTACGGACAGGGTGTCCTACAATGAGCAGTTCTTC CASSTDRVSYNEQFF
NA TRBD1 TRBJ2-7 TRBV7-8 TGTGCCAGCAGCTTTTTAATCGATGCAGGGGGAATAGGTGAGCAGTACTTC CASSFLIDAGGIGEQYF
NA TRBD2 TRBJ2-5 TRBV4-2 TGTGCCAGCAGCCAATTACTAGCGGGGGACTCCCAGTACTTC CASSQLLAGDSQYF
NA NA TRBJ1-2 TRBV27 TGTGCCAGCAGTTTACTTAGTGCAGGACACGGTCGCGGCTACACCTTC CASSLLSAGHGRGYTF
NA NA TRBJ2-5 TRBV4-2 TGTGCCAGCAGCCAACGGACAGAACAAGAGACCCAGTACTTC CASSQRTEQETQYF
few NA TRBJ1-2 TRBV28 TGTGCCAGCAGTTTGTCCTCATGGGGAGAGGATGGCTACACCTTC CASSLSSWGEDGYTF
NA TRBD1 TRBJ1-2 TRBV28 TGTGCCAGCAGTTCACAGGGGCCTGACGGCTACACCTTC CASSSQGPDGYTF
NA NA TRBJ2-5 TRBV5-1 TGCGCCAGCAGCCCCGGGGGTTGGGGGCAAGAGACCCAGTACTTC CASSPGGWGQETQYF
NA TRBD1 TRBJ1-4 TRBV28 TGTGCCAGCAGTTTACCGGGACAGGGGATTGAAAAACTGTTTTTT CASSLPGQGIEKLFF
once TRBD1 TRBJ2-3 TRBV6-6 TGTGCCAGCAGTCCCGGGACAGGGGGAACTAGCACAGATACGCAGTATTTT CASSPGTGGTSTDTQYF
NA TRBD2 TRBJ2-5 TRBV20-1 TGCAGTGCTAGTATAGCGGGCCAAGAGACCCAGTACTTC CSASIAGQETQYF
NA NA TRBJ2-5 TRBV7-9 TGTGCCAGCAGCCTACTCAGGGGGGCCGCTGTCCAAGAGACCCAGTACTTC CASSLLRGAAVQETQYF
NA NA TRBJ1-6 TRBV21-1 TGTGCCAGCAGCCTACGGGACAGGGCCGATTCACCCCTCCACTTT CASSLRDRADSPLHF
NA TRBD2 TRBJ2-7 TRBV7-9 TGTGCCAGCAGCTTCCACGCGGGGGGGCTCGAGCAGTACTTC CASSFHAGGLEQYF
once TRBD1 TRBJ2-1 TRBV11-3 TGTGCCAGCAGCTTAGGCCGCACAGGGGGGCCCTGGGATGAGCAGTTCTTC CASSLGRTGGPWDEQFF
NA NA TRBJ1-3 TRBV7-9 TGTGCCAGCAGCTCGGACATCTCCTCTGGAAACACCATATATTTT CASSSDISSGNTIYF
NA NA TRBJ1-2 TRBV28 TGTGCCAGCAGTGTGAAACGGTCTTATGGCTACACCTTC CASSVKRSYGYTF
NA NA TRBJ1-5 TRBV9 TGTGCCAGCAGCGTAGCCGGGACACCGCATCAGCCCCAGCATTTT CASSVAGTPHQPQHF
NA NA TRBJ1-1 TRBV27 TGTGCCAGCAGTTTAGGTTGGGGAGTTAACACTGAAGCTTTCTTT CASSLGWGVNTEAFF
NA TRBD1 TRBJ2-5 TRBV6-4 TGTGCCAGCAGCCCTACCTGGGGACAGGGGACAGAGACCCAGTACTTC CASSPTWGQGTETQYF
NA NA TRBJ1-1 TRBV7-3 TGTGCCAGCAGCCTCCTGGTGGGGCAAACTGAAGCTTTCTTT CASSLLVGQTEAFF
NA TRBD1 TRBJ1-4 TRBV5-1 TGCGCCAGCAGCAACGGACAGGGAAGATGGGAGGAAAAACTGTTTTTT CASSNGQGRWEEKLFF
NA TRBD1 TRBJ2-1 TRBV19 TGTGCCAGTAGTATTTCGGGACAGACCTACAATGAGCAGTTCTTC CASSISGQTYNEQFF
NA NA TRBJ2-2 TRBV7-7 TGTGCCAGCAGCCCCCACCCCCCGGACACCGGGGAGCTGTTTTTT CASSPHPPDTGELFF
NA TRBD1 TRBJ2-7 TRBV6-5 TGTGCCAGCAGTTACGCTCAGGGGGCGGTCTACGAGCAGTACTTC CASSYAQGAVYEQYF
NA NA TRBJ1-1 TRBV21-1 TGTGCCAGCCTGGGGGCAAAACGGAGCACTGAAGCTTTCTTT CASLGAKRSTEAFF
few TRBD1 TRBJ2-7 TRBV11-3 TGTGCCAGCAGCTTAGGAGGGGGCGCCGCCTACGAGCAGTACTTC CASSLGGGAAYEQYF